Each of the 27 T cell receptor beta chains below was sequenced from the same sample in a study of T cell changes during pregnancy in multiple sclerosis. Clones were read by immunoSEQ multiplex PCR, and TCRdb kept only the in-frame ones, dropping some. The sample includes around 34,000 clones, roughly nine tenths of them seen just once. The sequencing here drew on CD8+ T cells from peripheral blood mononuclear cells, taken after pregnancy. These receptors were taken from a female donor with multiple sclerosis, enrolled in a pregnancy study.

V gene TRBV12-5 combines with J gene TRBJ1-2, with a tentative D call TRBD1 (6 bases). V was pared by 6 bases and J by 4 bases, with 15 bases between. The CDR3 is 14 amino acids. In germline, CDR1 is LGHNT, CDR2 FRNRAP. CDR3 region: CASGPLQGLYGYTF. For the CDR3, the DNA is TGTGCTAGTGGACCTCTACAGGGCCTCTATGGCTACACCTTC. Supplemented by reference TRBV12-5 and TRBJ1-2, the full variable domain reads DARVTQTPRHKVTEMGQEVTMRCQPILGHNTVFWYRQTMMQGLELLAYFRNRAPLDDSGMPKDRFSAEMPDATLATLKIQPSEPRDSAVYFCASGPLQGLYGYTFGSGTRLTVV.

The rearrangement joins TRBV9 to TRBJ2-5, with 7 bases lining up with TRBD2. CDR1 and CDR2 from the germline V gene are SGDLS and YYNGEE. The CDR3 is 16 amino acids. V lost 0 bases and J lost 3; bases outside the gene matches: 8. The CDR3 DNA follows: TGTGCCAGCAGCGTAGGGGGAATGGGAGGGGAAGAGACCCAGTACTTC. It codes for CASSVGGMGGEETQYF.

The V gene is TRBV5-1, the J gene TRBJ2-7; TRBD1 agrees at 8 bases. V lost 0 bases to trimming and J lost 3 bases; unmatched junction nucleotides: 14. The germline V gene encodes CDR1 SGHRS and CDR2 YFSETQ. The CDR3 totals 18 residues. CDR3 protein: CASSLASRTGTGLYEQYF. The CDR3 DNA sequence: TGCGCCAGCAGCTTGGCTTCCCGTACCGGGACAGGTCTCTACGAGCAGTACTTC.

The V gene is TRBV7-2, the J gene TRBJ1-6, with D unclear. Deletions cut 1 base from V and 0 bases from J, with 13 bases between. CDR1 is SGHTA and CDR2 is FQGNSA in the germline V gene. The CDR3 is 18 amino acids. The CDR3 spells CASSLVDILSSYNSPLHF. In nucleotides, the CDR3 is TGTGCCAGCAGCTTAGTTGATATTCTAAGCTCCTATAATTCACCCCTCCACTTT.

This clone came up once. The chain employs TRBV19 and TRBJ2-7; TRBD1 matches at 8 bases. The CDR3 sequence is 14 residues long. The germline CDR1 and CDR2 sequences are LNHDA and SQIVND (reference sequence). Unmatched junction bases numbered 3, after V lost 5 bases and J lost 0 bases. The CDR3 DNA reads as TGTGCCAGTAGTGTGGGACAGGCCTCCTACGAGCAGTACTTC. Protein: CASSVGQASYEQYF.

V and J are TRBV19 and TRBJ1-5, with D perhaps matching TRBD1 (5 bases). The CDR3 covers 16 residues. Trimming cost V 3 bases and J 5 bases, with 17 bases left between them. Germline CDR1 LNHDA, CDR2 SQIVND (reference sequence). The CDR3 DNA is TGTGCCAGTAGTATTCAGGACACAGGTATTGATCAGCCCCAGCATTTT. It codes for CASSIQDTGIDQPQHF.

The chain couples TRBV4-3 to TRBJ2-1; perhaps TRBD1 as D (7 bases). Germline CDR1 is LGHNA and CDR2 is YSLEER. The germline V and J ends were trimmed by 0 bases and 0 bases, with 15 bases remaining between them. The CDR3 covers 18 residues. This CDR3 is CASSQDGGGANSYNEQFF. DNA of the CDR3: TGCGCCAGCAGCCAAGATGGAGGGGGCGCGAACTCCTACAATGAGCAGTTCTTC.

With respect to this clone: Germline is not matched at one junction end, which may reflect a read error. J is TRBJ2-1 and V is TRBV10-3; possibly TRBD1 for D (5 bases). CDR3 length: 10 amino acids. CDR1 is ENHRY, CDR2 SYGVKD, per germline. As DNA, the CDR3 is TGTGCCATCAGTGGCAGGGAACTGATCTTC. Its protein product is CAISGRELIF.

This clone was picked up a small number of times. The V and J genes are TRBV6-4 and TRBJ2-3, with D unclear. Germline V CDR1 and CDR2: MRHNA, SNTAGT. The CDR3 has 13 amino acids. Trimming stripped 2 bases from V and 0 bases from J, with 3 bases between. The CDR3 here is CASSDTSTDTQYF. The CDR3 DNA follows: TGTGCCAGCAGTGACACTAGCACAGATACGCAGTATTTT.

This rearrangement joins TRBV6-6 to TRBJ2-7; 8 nucleotides line up with TRBD1. The V gene end was trimmed by 3 bases and the J gene end by 2 bases; junction bases not matched to a gene: 3. The V gene's germline CDR1 is MNHNY and CDR2 SVGAGI (reference sequence). This CDR3 comprises 14 residues. In nucleotides, the CDR3 is TGTGCCAGCAGTTATGGGACAGGCCCCTACGAGCAGTACTTC. Protein product: CASSYGTGPYEQYF.

The chain joins TRBV4-3 to TRBJ2-5; 7 bases align to TRBD2. Trimming at V came to 1 base and at J to 7 bases, leaving 9 bases not matched to a gene. CDR3 length equals 15 residues. The V gene's germline CDR1 is LGHNA and CDR2 YSLEER. CDR3 bases: TGCGCCAGCAGCCAAGGGGGAGCGGGGCAGGGGACCCAGTACTTC. The encoded protein is CASSQGGAGQGTQYF.

The chain uses TRBV5-5 and TRBJ1-2; D not certain. V was cut by 3 bases and J by 8 bases, with 11 bases left in between. The germline V gene has CDR1 SGHKS and CDR2 YYEKEE (reference sequence). This CDR3 has 12 amino acids. The CDR3 spells CASSYDFLGYTF. In DNA, the CDR3 is TGTGCCAGCAGCTACGACTTTCTCGGCTACACCTTC.

The CDR3 nucleotides are TGTGCCAGCAGCAACCCCCGAACAGGGGGCCCGCTCGGCTATGGCTACACCTTC. Translation gives CASSNPRTGGPLGYGYTF. The chain recombines TRBV7-2 with TRBJ1-2; TRBD1 aligns across 9 bases. The J segment lost 4 bases and the V segment lost 5 bases, leaving 17 bases of the junction unmatched. Germline loops: CDR1 SGHTA, CDR2 FQGNSA. This CDR3 is built from 18 residues.

This clone was found a few times. The chain couples TRBV5-1 to TRBJ2-3, with 12 bases lining up with TRBD2. V gave up 4 bases and J gave up 2 bases; unmatched junction bases: 5. The CDR3 runs 16 residues. Germline CDR1 and CDR2: SGHRS and YFSETQ. The CDR3 DNA reads TGCGCCAGCAGCGGACGACTAGCGGGGGACACAGATACGCAGTATTTT. Translated: CASSGRLAGDTDTQYF. Complete variable domain (other parts from reference TRBV5-1 and TRBJ2-3): KAGVTQTPRYLIKTRGQQVTLSCSPISGHRSVSWYQQTPGQGLQFLFEYFSETQRNKGNFPGRFSGRQFSNSRSEMNVSTLELGDSALYLCASSGRLAGDTDTQYFGPGTRLTVL.

The rearrangement joins TRBV27 to TRBJ2-7; TRBD2 matches 10 bases. The J segment lost 7 bases and the V segment lost 4 bases, leaving 4 bases of the junction unmatched. Germline V CDR1 and CDR2: MNHEY, SMNVEV (reference sequence). The CDR3 has 13 amino acids. CDR3 residues: CASSYLAGEEQYF. For the CDR3, the DNA is TGTGCCAGCAGTTACCTAGCGGGGGAAGAGCAGTACTTC.

This chain links TRBV7-9 with TRBJ2-1, with 7 bases matching TRBD1. The V and J ends lost 5 bases and 15 bases, in that order; junction bases with no gene match: 10. Germline values: CDR1 SEHNR, CDR2 FQNEAQ (reference sequence). CDR3 length: 12 residues. This CDR3 reads CASSGHDRVTFF. Written as DNA, the CDR3 is TGTGCCAGCAGCGGACACGACAGGGTTACGTTCTTC.

This sequence joins TRBV7-3 and TRBJ1-1; perhaps TRBD1 as D (5 bases). The germline gives CDR1 SGHTA, CDR2 FQGTGA. The CDR3 length is 13 residues. Trimming cost V 4 bases and J 5 bases, with 11 bases left between them. CDR3 in amino acids: CASSSTRQTEAFF. The CDR3 DNA reads as TGTGCCAGCAGCTCTACCCGACAGACTGAAGCTTTCTTT.

The V and J genes are TRBV27 and TRBJ2-5, with D tentatively TRBD2 (6 bases). The CDR3 length is 14 residues. Trimming took 5 bases from V and 0 from J, leaving 10 bases between them. In germline, CDR1 is MNHEY, CDR2 SMNVEV (reference sequence). In nucleotides, the CDR3 is TGTGCCAGCAGTCTCGGGACTGACCAAGAGACCCAGTACTTC. Its translation: CASSLGTDQETQYF.

The rearrangement links TRBV4-1 to TRBJ1-1; D is unresolved. The CDR3 is 14 residues long. CDR1 and CDR2 from the germline V gene are MGHRA and YSYEKL. V lost 2 bases and J lost 5, with 12 bases in between. The CDR3 coding sequence is TGCGCCAGCAGCCAAATAGGCTCGGGTACTGAAGCTTTCTTT. The encoded protein is CASSQIGSGTEAFF.

The chain links TRBV11-3 to TRBJ1-1; D unresolved. The length of the CDR3 is 13 residues. The V and J ends lost 5 bases and 4 bases respectively, with 11 bases between them. Germline CDR1 and CDR2: SGHNT and YENEEA. CDR3 residues: CASSLTAGTEAFF. CDR3 nucleotide sequence: TGTGCCAGCAGCCTCACCGCGGGCACTGAAGCTTTCTTT. Looking up the rest from reference TRBV11-3 and TRBJ1-1 gives the full variable domain: EAGVVQSPRYKIIEKKQPVAFWCNPISGHNTLYWYLQNLGQGPELLIRYENEEAVDDSQLPKDRFSAERLKGVDSTLKIQPAELGDSAVYLCASSLTAGTEAFFGQGTRLTVV.

This chain connects TRBV6-4 to TRBJ2-3; 9 positions agree with TRBD1. CDR3 length: 14 residues. V shed 8 bases, J shed 4 bases, and the junction held 7 bases outside the gene matches. CDR1 MRHNA and CDR2 SNTAGT come from the germline V gene. The DNA of the CDR3 is TGTGCCAGCTCCGAGACAGGGGGACCAGATACGCAGTATTTT. Its protein is CASSETGGPDTQYF.

The chain uses TRBV4-1 and TRBJ1-5, with 9 bases aligning to TRBD1. The trim removed 4 bases at V and 5 bases at J, leaving 6 bases unmatched. Germline loops: CDR1 MGHRA, CDR2 YSYEKL. The CDR3 runs 15 residues. The CDR3 DNA is TGCGCCAGCAGCCCTCGGGGACAGGGAGATCAGCCCCAGCATTTT. Residues: CASSPRGQGDQPQHF.

V and J are TRBV4-2 and TRBJ1-2, with 7 positions matching TRBD1. Germline CDR1 is LGHNA and CDR2 is YNFKEQ. The CDR3 is made up of 16 amino acids. The ends lost 0 bases at V and 4 bases at J; junction bases unmatched: 8. CDR3 nucleotides: TGTGCCAGCAGCCAAGATAGGCAGGGGGACAGCTATGGCTACACCTTC. Residues: CASSQDRQGDSYGYTF.

V usage is TRBV6-5 and J usage is TRBJ2-3; no firm D call. The germline V gene has CDR1 MNHEY and CDR2 SVGAGI. The CDR3 extends over 12 amino acids. Trimming cost V 0 bases and J 5 bases, with 3 bases left between them. The CDR3 DNA sequence: TGTGCCAGCAGTTACTCGAGAGATACGCAGTATTTT. This encodes CASSYSRDTQYF.

The chain carries TRBV6-6 and TRBJ1-1, with TRBD1 identical over 10 bases. The ends lost 4 bases at V and 11 bases at J; junction bases unmatched: 10. CDR1 and CDR2 from the germline V gene are MNHNY and SVGAGI (reference sequence). The CDR3 is 14 residues long. The CDR3 sequence: CASSSRDRGNEAFF. The CDR3 bases are TGTGCCAGCAGTTCACGGGACAGGGGAAATGAGGCTTTCTTT.

The gene calls are TRBV5-6 and TRBJ1-1, with D tentatively TRBD1 (6 bases). Looked up from germline, CDR1 is SGHDT and CDR2 is YYEEEE. Deletions cut 5 bases from V and 0 bases from J, with 14 bases between. The CDR3 runs 15 residues. CDR3 region: CASSGQTMMNTEAFF. The DNA of the CDR3 is TGTGCCAGCAGTGGACAGACAATGATGAACACTGAAGCTTTCTTT.

This clone was seen more than once but under ten times. This chain uses TRBV4-3 with TRBJ2-6; the match to TRBD1 covers 7 bases. The CDR3 runs 16 residues. CDR1 is LGHNA, CDR2 YSLEER, per germline. Losses at the gene ends were 5 bases for V and 0 bases for J; bases not matched to a gene: 4. CDR3 bases: TGCGCCAGCAGCTCGACAGGGCCCTCTGGGGCCAACGTCCTGACTTTC. Its protein is CASSSTGPSGANVLTF.